This record covers a single T cell receptor (beta chain). In the original analysis: Scientists estimated how many nucleated cells there were by amplifying reference gene primers. Method: immunoSEQ multiplex PCR; TCRdb's copy keeps in-frame clones and lacks some. The V and J calls and the clone size are those of that table, but D and trimming were determined from the DNA. This table has 100,000 to 150,000 clones, 81% appearing once. This sample is part of a study of blood T cell repertoires in COVID-19. Across the study: There were acute and convalescent COVID-19 samples, and they came from the United States, Italy and Spain. Nucleic acid was either cDNA or gDNA, and it came from T cells, B-cell-depleted T cells, or PBMCs.

The clonotype originates from a woman between 45 and 65 years old with acute or convalescent COVID-19. The source material was peripheral blood.

CDR3 in amino acids: CASSFPDRLDEQYF. Here the CDR3 DNA reads TGTGCCAGCAGTTTCCCGGACAGGCTCGACGAGCAGTACTTC. V and J are TRBV28 and TRBJ2-7; 7 bases map to TRBD1. This CDR3 comprises 14 residues. Germline assignment: CDR1 MDHEN and CDR2 SYDVKM. With 3 bases clipped from V and 5 bases from J, the junction kept 7 bases outside the gene matches.